This T cell receptor (beta chain) was captured in a study of blood T cell repertoires in COVID-19. The germline V gene has CDR1 LNHDA and CDR2 SQIVND (reference sequence). Between the trimmed V and J ends, which lost 5 bases and 2 bases, there was a span of 10 bases. This CDR3 spans 13 amino acids. TCRdb's table, derived via immunoSEQ multiplex PCR, lists solely in-frame clones and lacks some. The repertoire holds some 290,000 clones, with roughly 90% as singletons. The sample was peripheral blood. The chain links TRBV19 to TRBJ2-7, with D tentatively TRBD1 (6 bases). The sequence was collected from a woman between 25 and 40 years old with COVID-19, enrolled during active disease. The CDR3 bases are TGTGCCAGTAGTGCAGGGGCGACCTACGAGCAGTACTTC. The encoded protein is CASSAGATYEQYF.